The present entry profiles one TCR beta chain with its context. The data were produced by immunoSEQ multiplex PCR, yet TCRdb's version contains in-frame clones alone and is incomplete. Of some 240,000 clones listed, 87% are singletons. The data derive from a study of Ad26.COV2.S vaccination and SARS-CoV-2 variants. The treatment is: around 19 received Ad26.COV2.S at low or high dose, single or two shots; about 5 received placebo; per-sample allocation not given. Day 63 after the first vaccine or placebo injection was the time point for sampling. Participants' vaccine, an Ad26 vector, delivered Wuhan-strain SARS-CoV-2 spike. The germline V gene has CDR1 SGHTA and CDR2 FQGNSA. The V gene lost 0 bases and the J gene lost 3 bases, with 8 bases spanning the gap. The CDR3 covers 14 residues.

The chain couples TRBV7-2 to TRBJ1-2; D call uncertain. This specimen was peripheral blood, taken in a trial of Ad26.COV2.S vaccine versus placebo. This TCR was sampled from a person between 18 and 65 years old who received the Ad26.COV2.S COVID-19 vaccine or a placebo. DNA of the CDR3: TGTGCCAGCAGCTTAGCGGCGTCGGACTATGGCTACACCTTC. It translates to CASSLAASDYGYTF.